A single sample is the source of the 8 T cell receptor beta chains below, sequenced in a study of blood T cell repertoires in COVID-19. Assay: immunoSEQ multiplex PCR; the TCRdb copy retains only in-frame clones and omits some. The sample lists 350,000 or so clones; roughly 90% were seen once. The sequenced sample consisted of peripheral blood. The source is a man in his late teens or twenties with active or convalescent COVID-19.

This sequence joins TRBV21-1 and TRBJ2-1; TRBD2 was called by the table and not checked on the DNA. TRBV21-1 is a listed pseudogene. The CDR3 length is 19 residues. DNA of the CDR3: TGTGCCAGCAGCAAAGAATTGGAACGGGAGGGCATTTGGTACAATGAGCAGTTCTTC. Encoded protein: CASSKELEREGIWYNEQFF.

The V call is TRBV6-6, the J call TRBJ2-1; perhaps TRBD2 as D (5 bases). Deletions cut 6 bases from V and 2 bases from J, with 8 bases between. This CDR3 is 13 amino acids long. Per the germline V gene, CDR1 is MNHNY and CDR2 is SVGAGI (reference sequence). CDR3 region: CASRDSTYNEQFF. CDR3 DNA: TGTGCCAGCAGGGACTCGACCTACAATGAGCAGTTCTTC.

CDR3 sequence reads: CASRRQGAPDTQYF. As DNA, the CDR3 is TGTGCCAGCAGACGACAGGGGGCCCCAGATACGCAGTATTTT. The gene calls are TRBV27 and TRBJ2-3; TRBD1 agrees at 10 bases. J was trimmed by 4 bases and V by 6 bases; bases with no gene match: 4. Germline V gene lookup returns CDR1 MNHEY and CDR2 SMNVEV (reference sequence). This CDR3 contains 14 residues.

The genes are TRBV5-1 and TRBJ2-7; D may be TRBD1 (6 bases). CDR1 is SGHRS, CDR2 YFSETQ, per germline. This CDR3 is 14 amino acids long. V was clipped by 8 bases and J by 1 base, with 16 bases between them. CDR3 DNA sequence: TGCGCCAGTAGCACATCCAGGGGTTCCTACGAGCAGTACTTC. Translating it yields CASSTSRGSYEQYF.

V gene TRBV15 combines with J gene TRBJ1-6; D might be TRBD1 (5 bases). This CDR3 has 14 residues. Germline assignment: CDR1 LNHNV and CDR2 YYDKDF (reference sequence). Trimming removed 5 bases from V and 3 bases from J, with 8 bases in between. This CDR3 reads CATSGGIYNSPLHF. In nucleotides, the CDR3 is TGTGCCACCAGCGGGGGGATCTATAATTCACCCCTCCACTTT. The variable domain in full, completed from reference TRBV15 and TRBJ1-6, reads DAMVIQNPRYQVTQFGKPVTLSCSQTLNHNVMYWYQQKSSQAPKLLFHYYDKDFNNEADTPDNFQSRRPNTSFCFLDIRSPGLGDTAMYLCATSGGIYNSPLHFGNGTRLTVT.

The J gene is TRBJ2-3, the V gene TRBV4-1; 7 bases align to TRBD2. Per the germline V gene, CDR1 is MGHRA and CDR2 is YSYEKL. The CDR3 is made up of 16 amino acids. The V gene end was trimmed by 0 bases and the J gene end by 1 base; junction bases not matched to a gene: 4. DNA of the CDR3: TGCGCCAGCAGCCAAGAAGCCAGCGGGGGCACAGATACGCAGTATTTT. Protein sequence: CASSQEASGGTDTQYF.

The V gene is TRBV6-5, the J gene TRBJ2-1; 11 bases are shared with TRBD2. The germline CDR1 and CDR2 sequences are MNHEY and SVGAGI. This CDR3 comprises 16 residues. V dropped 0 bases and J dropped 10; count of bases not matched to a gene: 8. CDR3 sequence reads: CASSYSSTSGTREQFF. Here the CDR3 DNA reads TGTGCCAGCAGTTACTCGTCGACTAGCGGGACCCGGGAGCAGTTCTTC.

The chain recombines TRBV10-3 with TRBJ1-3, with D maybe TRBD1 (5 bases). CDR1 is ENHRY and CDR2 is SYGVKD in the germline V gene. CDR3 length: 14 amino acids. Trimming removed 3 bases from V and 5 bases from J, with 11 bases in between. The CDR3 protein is CAISEAGKRNTIYF. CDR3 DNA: TGTGCCATCAGTGAAGCAGGGAAAAGAAACACCATATATTTT.